The 24 T cell receptor beta chains below all came from one sample that was sequenced in a study of graft-versus-host responses after intestinal transplantation (dated by TCRdb to about 2021). The library was generated by the immunoSEQ multiplex PCR assay. The table comes from immuneACCESS by way of TCRdb, which keeps in-frame sequences with V and J called. Part of the clones is missing from these tables; in studies checked, under half for an unresolved V gene and the rest for unknown reasons. Within this sample are about 57,000 clones, with around nine tenths of them counted one time only. Roughly 1.5% of the sample goes to the ten largest clones. The sequences come from PBMCs, collected 26 days after transplant. The receptors shown here come from a human patient who received an intestinal transplant, so some T cells may come from the graft donor.

The chain employs TRBV27 and TRBJ1-2; 8 positions agree with TRBD1. J was trimmed by 3 bases and V by 6 bases; bases with no gene match: 3. The germline V gene encodes CDR1 MNHEY and CDR2 SMNVEV (reference sequence). The CDR3 length is 13 residues. The CDR3 reads CASSSDRDYGYTF. The CDR3 DNA sequence: TGTGCCAGCAGCTCGGACAGGGACTATGGCTACACCTTC.

The chain employs TRBV5-4 and TRBJ2-5; D remains unclear. Trimming cost V 0 bases and J 0 bases, with 9 bases left between them. Germline CDR1 SGHNT, CDR2 YYREEE (reference sequence). This CDR3 region has 15 residues. The CDR3 is CASSLARTYQETQYF. CDR3 nucleotides: TGTGCCAGCAGCTTGGCCCGAACTTACCAAGAGACCCAGTACTTC.

The chain combines TRBV5-1 with TRBJ2-1; D is possibly TRBD2 (5 bases). The CDR3 consists of 16 residues. Germline loops: CDR1 SGHRS, CDR2 YFSETQ. Trimming removed 0 bases from V and 4 bases from J, with 14 bases in between. For the CDR3, the DNA is TGCGCCAGCAGCTTGGATCGGGGAGTAAGGTACAATGAGCAGTTCTTC. The encoded protein is CASSLDRGVRYNEQFF.

The chain couples TRBV19 to TRBJ1-1; no clear D gene. Germline lookup yields CDR1 LNHDA and CDR2 SQIVND (reference sequence). The CDR3 length is 13 residues. Trimming removed 4 bases from V and 11 bases from J, with 17 bases in between. CDR3 DNA: TGTGCCAGTAGTAGCTCCGGACTCCAGAAGGCTTTCTTT. This translates into CASSSSGLQKAFF.

The J gene is TRBJ1-2, the V gene TRBV4-2; unclear D gene. CDR1 and CDR2 (germline): LGHNA, YNFKEQ. V lost 1 base, J lost 6 bases, and 15 bases lay in between. The CDR3 totals 15 residues. As DNA, the CDR3 is TGTGCCAGCAGCCAAGTAAGCTACTCTCGGGATGGCTACACCTTC. This translates into CASSQVSYSRDGYTF.

The CDR3: CASSLAGTSGPDTQYF. The CDR3 DNA sequence: TGCGCCAGCAGCTTGGCCGGGACTAGCGGACCAGATACGCAGTATTTT. V usage is TRBV5-1 and J usage is TRBJ2-3; 11 positions match TRBD2. Germline values: CDR1 SGHRS, CDR2 YFSETQ. CDR3 length: 16 amino acids. The V and J ends lost 0 bases and 4 bases, in that order; junction bases with no gene match: 4.

The table lists this clone with a count of one. The rearrangement links TRBV4-3 to TRBJ1-1; D perhaps matches TRBD1 (5 bases). This CDR3 is 15 amino acids long. Germline assignment: CDR1 LGHNA and CDR2 YSLEER. Between the trimmed V and J ends, which lost 0 bases and 2 bases, there was a span of 10 bases. CDR3 amino acids: CASSQESGLNTEAFF. The CDR3 DNA is TGCGCCAGCAGCCAAGAGTCAGGGCTTAACACTGAAGCTTTCTTT.

The chain links TRBV21-1 to TRBJ2-7; the table gives TRBD1 as D, unverified against the DNA. TRBV21-1 is designated a pseudogene. CDR3 length equals 19 residues. CDR3 loop: CASTDPGTGGISSPYEQYV. CDR3 in DNA: TGTGCCAGCACCGACCCCGGGACAGGGGGCATTTCGTCCCCCTACGAGCAGTACGTC.

CDR3 residues: CASSLADNPSGETQYF. In nucleotides, the CDR3 is TGCGCCAGCAGCTTGGCCGATAACCCAAGCGGAGAGACCCAGTACTTC. This sequence joins TRBV5-1 and TRBJ2-5; D possibly corresponds to TRBD2 (5 bases). The germline gives CDR1 SGHRS, CDR2 YFSETQ. CDR3 length: 16 amino acids. Trimming removed 0 bases at V and 4 bases at J, with 16 bases between. Drawing the rest from reference TRBV5-1 and TRBJ2-5, the complete variable domain is KAGVTQTPRYLIKTRGQQVTLSCSPISGHRSVSWYQQTPGQGLQFLFEYFSETQRNKGNFPGRFSGRQFSNSRSEMNVSTLELGDSALYLCASSLADNPSGETQYFGPGTRLLVL.

The CDR3 coding sequence is TGTGCCAGCAGTAGTTCGACAGGGTCCGGCTACACCTTC. This gives the protein CASSSSTGSGYTF. The chain joins TRBV7-9 to TRBJ1-2, with 7 bases fitting TRBD1. CDR1 is SEHNR and CDR2 is FQNEAQ in the germline V gene (reference sequence). The CDR3 sequence is 13 residues long. The ends lost 6 bases at V and 8 bases at J; junction bases unmatched: 9.

The V and J genes are TRBV14 and TRBJ1-2; 7 bases are a match to TRBD1. J was trimmed by 5 bases and V by 1 base; bases with no gene match: 13. The CDR3 runs to 17 residues. CDR1 is SGHDN, CDR2 FVKESK, per germline. For the CDR3, the DNA is TGTGCCAGCAGCCAAGGAAACGAGGGGGCCCGGCGGTATGGCTACACCTTC. Translating gives CASSQGNEGARRYGYTF.

The gene calls are TRBV18 and TRBJ1-2; possibly TRBD1 for D (6 bases). CDR3 length equals 14 residues. CDR1 and CDR2 (germline): KGHSH, LQKENI. Deletions cut 6 bases from V and 4 bases from J, with 15 bases between. The CDR3, as DNA: TGTGCCAGCTCTCGCCTCCGGGACACCTATGGCTACACCTTC. Protein product: CASSRLRDTYGYTF. Drawing the rest from reference TRBV18 and TRBJ1-2, the complete variable domain is NAGVMQNPRHLVRRRGQEARLRCSPMKGHSHVYWYRQLPEEGLKFMVYLQKENIIDESGMPKERFSAEFPKEGPSILRIQQVVRGDSAAYFCASSRLRDTYGYTFGSGTRLTVV.

The chain joins TRBV10-3 to TRBJ2-7; D remains ambiguous. The ends were cut back, 0 bases at V and 0 bases at J, with 9 bases in the middle. There are 15 residues in the CDR3. The germline gives CDR1 ENHRY, CDR2 SYGVKD. Written as DNA, the CDR3 is TGTGCCATCAGTGAGTCGGGTCCTAGCTCCTACGAGCAGTACTTC. Translating gives CAISESGPSSYEQYF.

The table lists this clone with a count of one. The CDR3 here is CASSFDRGEPQHF. CDR3 bases: TGTGCCAGCAGTTTTGACAGGGGCGAGCCCCAGCATTTT. This chain uses TRBV27 with TRBJ1-5, with 8 bases fitting TRBD1. Trimming at V came to 3 bases and at J to 8 bases, leaving 3 bases not matched to a gene. Germline CDR1 reads MNHEY; CDR2 reads SMNVEV (reference sequence). The CDR3 loop spans 13 amino acids.

This chain joins TRBV13 and TRBJ2-7, with 10 bases identical to TRBD2. The germline CDR1 and CDR2 sequences are PRHDT and FYEKMQ (reference sequence). J lost 5 bases, V lost 5 bases, and 12 bases had no gene match. The CDR3 runs 16 residues. For the CDR3, the DNA is TGTGCCAGCAGCATGAGGTCTAGCGGGAGTAGGCACGAGCAGTACTTC. Residues: CASSMRSSGSRHEQYF.

The gene calls are TRBV5-1 and TRBJ2-7, with D perhaps TRBD1 (6 bases). Trimming left V 5 bases short and J 3 bases short, with 15 bases between. The CDR3 loop spans 14 amino acids. The germline V gene has CDR1 SGHRS and CDR2 YFSETQ. CDR3 nucleotides: TGCGCCAGCAGTTTGTCACAGGGAGACTACGAGCAGTACTTC. Encoded protein: CASSLSQGDYEQYF.

The gene calls are TRBV5-1 and TRBJ1-4; 9 positions match TRBD1. Looked up from germline, CDR1 is SGHRS and CDR2 is YFSETQ. Trimming took 4 bases from V and 2 from J; bases not matched to a gene: 18. This CDR3 has 20 amino acids. The CDR3 loop reads CASSSNDGETGGRTNEKLFF. The CDR3 DNA reads as TGCGCCAGCAGCAGTAACGACGGTGAGACAGGGGGTAGGACTAATGAAAAACTGTTTTTT.

The chain recombines TRBV28 with TRBJ1-5; D is possibly TRBD1 (6 bases). Germline-derived CDR1 and CDR2 are MDHEN and SYDVKM. Trimming pared 2 bases from V and 4 bases from J, leaving 12 bases between. This CDR3 is 15 amino acids long. The CDR3 DNA reads TGTGCCAGCAGTTTAATCGACAGGACTAATCAGCCCCAGCATTTT. It translates to CASSLIDRTNQPQHF.

This chain joins TRBV2 and TRBJ2-2; 10 bases are shared with TRBD1. V trimming: 4 bases; J trimming: 6 bases; junction bases outside the gene matches: 5. The germline V gene has CDR1 SNHLY and CDR2 FYNNEI. This CDR3 is 15 amino acids long. The CDR3 bases are TGTGCCAGCAGTGTCCGGGACAGGGGCGCCGGGGAGCTGTTTTTT. Its translation is CASSVRDRGAGELFF.

The chain carries TRBV7-9 and TRBJ1-5; D might be TRBD1 (5 bases). Germline-derived CDR1 and CDR2 are SEHNR and FQNEAQ (reference sequence). The CDR3 loop spans 15 amino acids. Trimming stripped 3 bases from V and 2 bases from J, with 11 bases between. The CDR3 region is CASSFGGVGNQPQHF. In DNA, the CDR3 is TGTGCCAGCAGCTTTGGGGGGGTAGGCAATCAGCCCCAGCATTTT.

The gene calls are TRBV19 and TRBJ1-5; TRBD1 agrees at 7 bases. Per the germline V gene, CDR1 is LNHDA and CDR2 is SQIVND (reference sequence). The CDR3 consists of 14 residues. J was trimmed by 5 bases and V by 3 bases; bases with no gene match: 4. The CDR3 DNA sequence: TGTGCCAGTAGTATGGCAGGGGGAGATCAGCCCCAGCATTTT. This gives the protein CASSMAGGDQPQHF.

V usage is TRBV6-1 and J usage is TRBJ2-1; a weak D match, TRBD2 (5 bases). The CDR3 is 15 residues long. Germline CDR1 MNHNS, CDR2 SASEGT. V shed 1 base and J shed 7 bases, with 14 bases lying between them. The CDR3 DNA sequence: TGTGCCAGCAGTGAAGGTCGGGGTTGGGGTAATGAGCAGTTCTTC. This translates into CASSEGRGWGNEQFF.

The chain links TRBV5-1 to TRBJ2-5; 14 nucleotides match TRBD2. The V gene's germline CDR1 is SGHRS and CDR2 YFSETQ. The CDR3 spans 17 residues. Unmatched junction bases numbered 10, after V lost 0 bases and J lost 9 bases. This CDR3 reads CASSLGLAGGVREAQYF. The CDR3 nucleotides read TGCGCCAGCAGCTTGGGACTAGCGGGAGGGGTCCGGGAGGCCCAGTACTTC.

The chain carries TRBV5-6 and TRBJ2-3; unclear D gene. This CDR3 is 11 amino acids long. The ends were cut back, 3 bases at V and 3 bases at J, with 2 bases in the middle. CDR1 is SGHDT and CDR2 is YYEEEE in the germline V gene. The DNA of the CDR3 is TGTGCCAGCAGCTCAACAGATACGCAGTATTTT. As protein: CASSSTDTQYF.